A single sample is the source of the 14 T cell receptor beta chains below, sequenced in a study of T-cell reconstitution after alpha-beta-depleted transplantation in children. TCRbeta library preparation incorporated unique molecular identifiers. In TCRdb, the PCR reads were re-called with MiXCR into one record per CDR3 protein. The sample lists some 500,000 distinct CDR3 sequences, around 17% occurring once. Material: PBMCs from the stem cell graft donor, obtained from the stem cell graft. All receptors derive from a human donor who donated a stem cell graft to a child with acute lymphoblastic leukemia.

DNA of the CDR3: TGTGCCAGCAGCACTACGGGACCACCGCAAGAGACCCAGTACTTC. Amino acid sequence: CASSTTGPPQETQYF. The chain uses TRBV7-3 and TRBJ2-5, with D tentatively TRBD1 or TRBD2 (5 bases each). Germline V lookup: CDR1 SGHTA, CDR2 FQGTGA. Trimming cost V 5 bases and J 2 bases, with 15 bases left between them. The CDR3 totals 15 residues.

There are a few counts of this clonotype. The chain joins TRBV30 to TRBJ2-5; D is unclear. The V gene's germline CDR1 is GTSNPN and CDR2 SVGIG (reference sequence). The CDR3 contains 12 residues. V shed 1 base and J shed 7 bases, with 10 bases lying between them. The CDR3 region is CAWSGAHGTQYF. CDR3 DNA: TGTGCCTGGAGTGGCGCCCACGGGACCCAGTACTTC.

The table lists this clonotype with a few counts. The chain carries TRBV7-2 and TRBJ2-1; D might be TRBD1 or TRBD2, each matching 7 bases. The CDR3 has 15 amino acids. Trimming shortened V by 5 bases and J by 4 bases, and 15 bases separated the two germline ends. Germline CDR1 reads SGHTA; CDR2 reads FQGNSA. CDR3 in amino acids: CASSPSGGGYNEQFF. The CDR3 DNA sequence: TGTGCCAGCAGCCCCTCAGGGGGGGGATACAATGAGCAGTTCTTC.

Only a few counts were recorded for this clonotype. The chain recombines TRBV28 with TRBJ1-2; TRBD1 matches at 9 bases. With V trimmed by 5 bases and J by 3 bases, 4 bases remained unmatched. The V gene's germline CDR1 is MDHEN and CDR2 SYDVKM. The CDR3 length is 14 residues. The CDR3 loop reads CASSTGGADYGYTF. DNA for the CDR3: TGTGCCAGCAGTACAGGGGGCGCCGACTATGGCTACACCTTC.

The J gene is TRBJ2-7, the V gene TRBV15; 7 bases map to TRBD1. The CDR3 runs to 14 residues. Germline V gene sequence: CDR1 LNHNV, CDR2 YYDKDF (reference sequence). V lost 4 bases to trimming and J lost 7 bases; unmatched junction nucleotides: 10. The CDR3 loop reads CATSTRTGNSEQYF. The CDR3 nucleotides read TGTGCCACCAGCACCCGGACAGGAAACTCTGAGCAGTACTTC.

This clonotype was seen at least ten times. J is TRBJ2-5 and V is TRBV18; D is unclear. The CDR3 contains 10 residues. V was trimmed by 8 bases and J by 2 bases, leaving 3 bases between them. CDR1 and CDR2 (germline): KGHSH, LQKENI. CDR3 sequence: CASSQETQYF. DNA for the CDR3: TGTGCCAGCAGTCAAGAGACCCAGTACTTC.

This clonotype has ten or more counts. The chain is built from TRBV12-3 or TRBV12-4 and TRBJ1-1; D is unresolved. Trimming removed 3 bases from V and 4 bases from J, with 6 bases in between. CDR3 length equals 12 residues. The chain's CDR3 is CASSFWGTEAFF. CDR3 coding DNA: TGTGCCAGCAGTTTCTGGGGCACTGAAGCTTTCTTT.

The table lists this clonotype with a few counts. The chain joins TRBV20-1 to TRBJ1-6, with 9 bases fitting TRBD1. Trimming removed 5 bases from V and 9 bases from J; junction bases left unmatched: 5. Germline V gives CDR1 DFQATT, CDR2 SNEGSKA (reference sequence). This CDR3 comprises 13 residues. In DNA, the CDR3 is TGCAGTGCTTCCACAGGGGGCGGTTCACCCCTCCACTTT. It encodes CSASTGGGSPLHF.

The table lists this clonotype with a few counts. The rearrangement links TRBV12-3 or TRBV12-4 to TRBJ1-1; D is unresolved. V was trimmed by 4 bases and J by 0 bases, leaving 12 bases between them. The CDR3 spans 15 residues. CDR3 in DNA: TGTGCCAGCAGTTGGTGGTCAGAAATGAACACTGAAGCTTTCTTT. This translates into CASSWWSEMNTEAFF.

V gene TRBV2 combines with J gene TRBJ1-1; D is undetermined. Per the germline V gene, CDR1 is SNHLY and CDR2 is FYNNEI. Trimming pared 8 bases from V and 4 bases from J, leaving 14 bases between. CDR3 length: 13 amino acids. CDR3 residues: CASHEIFVTEAFF. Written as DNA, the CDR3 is TGTGCCAGCCATGAGATTTTTGTCACTGAAGCTTTCTTT.

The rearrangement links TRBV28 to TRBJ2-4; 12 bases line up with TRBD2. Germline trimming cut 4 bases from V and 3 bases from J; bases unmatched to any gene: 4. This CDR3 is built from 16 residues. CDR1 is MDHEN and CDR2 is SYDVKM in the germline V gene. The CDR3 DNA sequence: TGTGCCAGCAGTTCTGGACTAGCGGGACACAAAAACATTCAGTACTTC. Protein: CASSSGLAGHKNIQYF.

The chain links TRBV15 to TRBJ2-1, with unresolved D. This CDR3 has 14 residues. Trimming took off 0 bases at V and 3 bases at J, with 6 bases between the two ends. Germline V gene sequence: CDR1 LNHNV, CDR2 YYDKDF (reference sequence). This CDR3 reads CATSREGNYNEQFF. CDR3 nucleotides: TGTGCCACCAGCAGAGAGGGGAACTACAATGAGCAGTTCTTC.

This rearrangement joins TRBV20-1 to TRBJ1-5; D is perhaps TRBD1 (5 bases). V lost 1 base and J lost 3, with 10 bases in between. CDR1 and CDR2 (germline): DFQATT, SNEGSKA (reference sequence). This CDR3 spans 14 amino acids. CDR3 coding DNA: TGCAGTGCTAGAGCTGGGGGGAACAATCAGCCCCAGCATTTT. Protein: CSARAGGNNQPQHF.

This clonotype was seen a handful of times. In DNA form, the CDR3 reads TGTGCCAGCAGCCCTACAGGGGGCAATCCCCACACAGATACGCAGTATTTT. Translated, it gives CASSPTGGNPHTDTQYF. The chain employs TRBV7-8 and TRBJ2-3; TRBD1 aligns across 9 bases. Trimming at V came to 5 bases and at J to 2 bases, leaving 11 bases not matched to a gene. This CDR3 contains 17 residues. The germline V gene encodes CDR1 SGHVS and CDR2 FQNEAQ.